This T cell receptor (beta chain) was sequenced for a study of identical twins. Study outcomes and limitations: Sequences that were out-of-frame, alpha and twin-shared displayed an excess of low generation probability.

The CDR3 runs 13 residues. Germline CDR1 is SGHVS and CDR2 is FNYEAQ. V dropped 1 base and J dropped 2 bases, with 6 bases sitting between them. Each CDR3 protein gets one entry after TCRdb re-called the 5' RACE reads with MiXCR. The table has hundreds of thousands of distinct CDR3 sequences, 8% to 9% seen once. Many counts were recorded for this clonotype. Its antigen is unidentified. Separately, the same data were catalogued under a study of yellow fever vaccine responses in identical twins.

The sequencing input was memory (CD45RO+) T cells sorted from blood. The receptor comes from a woman in her late teens or twenties in good health. This chain uses TRBV7-6 with TRBJ2-7; D gene unclear. CDR3 loop: CASSLGDPYEQYF. DNA for the CDR3: TGTGCCAGCAGCTTAGGGGATCCCTACGAGCAGTACTTC.